The 14 T cell receptor beta chains given below trace back to one sample, sequenced in a study of identifying expanded T cells in peripheral blood. The assay was immunoSEQ multiplex PCR, and TCRdb's table has in-frame clones only and misses some. The data hold some 77,000 clones, with more than 75% observed a single time. The source material was blood. These receptors were obtained from a person between 18 and 75 years old in good health.

This chain connects TRBV6-5 to TRBJ2-2; the D is unclear. The V end lost 2 bases, the J end lost 0 bases, and 4 bases lay between the germline ends. The germline gives CDR1 MNHEY, CDR2 SVGAGI. The CDR3 loop spans 14 amino acids. The CDR3 coding sequence is TGTGCCAGCAGTTACGGACCGAACACCGGGGAGCTGTTTTTT. Encoded protein: CASSYGPNTGELFF.

In its sample, this clone was seen once. The chain combines TRBV9 with TRBJ2-7; D unresolved. Germline CDR1 SGDLS, CDR2 YYNGEE. The CDR3 contains 11 residues. Trimming removed 7 bases from V and 3 bases from J, with 8 bases in between. The CDR3 DNA sequence: TGTGCCAGCGGTACAAACTACGAGCAGTACTTC. Translating it yields CASGTNYEQYF.

This clone has just a few counts. The chain is built from TRBV6-5 and TRBJ1-2, with D possibly being TRBD1 (5 bases). V was pared by 4 bases and J by 4 bases, with 10 bases between. Germline CDR1 MNHEY, CDR2 SVGAGI. The CDR3 totals 13 residues. CDR3 coding DNA: TGTGCCAGCAGTTTGGGGCTCCGCTATGGCTACACCTTC. It translates to CASSLGLRYGYTF.

V and J are TRBV27 and TRBJ1-2, with 7 positions matching TRBD1. The CDR3 is 14 amino acids. The germline V gene encodes CDR1 MNHEY and CDR2 SMNVEV (reference sequence). The junction had 7 bases not matched to a gene; V was cut back by 5 bases and J by 4 bases. CDR3 sequence reads: CASSPTTGPYGYTF. The CDR3, as DNA: TGTGCCAGCAGTCCCACGACAGGGCCCTATGGCTACACCTTC.

On this clone itself: The same CDR3 also results from other DNA sequences found in this sample. V gene TRBV18 combines with J gene TRBJ1-6; 9 nucleotides line up with TRBD1. V shed 3 bases, J shed 7 bases, and the junction held 1 base outside the gene matches. This CDR3 is built from 14 residues. Germline V CDR1 and CDR2: KGHSH, LQKENI. The CDR3 coding sequence is TGTGCCAGCTCACCCGGACAGGGGAATTCACCCCTCCACTTT. It codes for CASSPGQGNSPLHF.

The chain links TRBV6-5 to TRBJ2-3; a possible D gene is TRBD2 (5 bases). CDR1 and CDR2 from the germline V gene are MNHEY and SVGAGI. The V end was cut by 6 bases, the J end by 0 bases, with 13 bases between. This CDR3 has 15 residues. The CDR3 spells CASRGLHLSTDTQYF. The CDR3 DNA reads as TGTGCCAGCAGAGGACTGCACCTTAGCACAGATACGCAGTATTTT.

This clone appeared once. The gene calls are TRBV15 and TRBJ2-1; no reliable D call. Germline CDR1 and CDR2: LNHNV and YYDKDF (reference sequence). V gave up 9 bases and J gave up 6 bases, with 12 bases separating them. CDR3 length equals 12 residues. CDR3 sequence (DNA): TGTGCCACGCAGGACCCCCCCAATGAGCAGTTCTTC. Encoded protein: CATQDPPNEQFF.

This chain joins TRBV2 and TRBJ1-4, with D unclear. This CDR3 is built from 13 residues. V lost 8 bases and J 5 bases, leaving 12 bases between the germline ends. From germline, CDR1 is SNHLY and CDR2 FYNNEI. The CDR3 loop reads CASGTGRNEKLFF. The CDR3, as DNA: TGTGCCAGCGGAACCGGGAGAAATGAAAAACTGTTTTTT.

This clone was counted between two and nine times. This chain connects TRBV7-2 to TRBJ1-1; D may be TRBD1 (6 bases). The CDR3 runs to 15 residues. V was clipped by 7 bases and J by 4 bases, with 19 bases between them. Germline V gene data show CDR1 as SGHTA and CDR2 as FQGNSA. Here the CDR3 reads CASKAGGPQSTEAFF. DNA for the CDR3: TGTGCCAGCAAAGCCGGGGGGCCGCAGAGCACTGAAGCTTTCTTT.

The chain employs TRBV5-4 and TRBJ2-1; no clear D gene. Trimming removed 3 bases at V and 7 bases at J, with 11 bases between. The length of the CDR3 is 13 residues. Germline values: CDR1 SGHNT, CDR2 YYREEE (reference sequence). The CDR3 region has the DNA TGTGCCAGCAGCTCGACTCCCCCGAATGAGCAGTTCTTC. This codes for CASSSTPPNEQFF.

This chain links TRBV11-2 with TRBJ1-6; 9 bases line up with TRBD1. Germline V gene lookup returns CDR1 SGHAT and CDR2 FQNNGV. After removal of 8 bases from V and 5 bases from J, the junction contained 4 bases not matched to a gene. This CDR3 has 14 amino acids. In DNA, the CDR3 is TGTGCCAGCTCCGACAGGGGGGATAATTCACCCCTCCACTTT. Translating it yields CASSDRGDNSPLHF.

J is TRBJ2-1 and V is TRBV10-3, with D possibly matching TRBD1 (5 bases). Germline V gives CDR1 ENHRY, CDR2 SYGVKD. The CDR3 spans 15 residues. V lost 2 bases and J lost 4, with 12 bases in between. The CDR3 DNA sequence: TGTGCCATCAGTGAGGGGCAGGGTGGGTACAATGAGCAGTTCTTC. It encodes CAISEGQGGYNEQFF.

The V and J genes are TRBV19 and TRBJ1-2; D not certain. CDR1 is LNHDA, CDR2 SQIVND, per germline (reference sequence). CDR3 size: 12 residues. Trimming took off 3 bases at V and 8 bases at J, with 10 bases between the two ends. CDR3 DNA: TGTGCCAGTAGTATGAGTGTCGGGGGCTACACCTTC. Translation gives CASSMSVGGYTF.

The chain couples TRBV2 to TRBJ2-6; either TRBD1 or TRBD2 may fit D (5 bases each). Looked up from germline, CDR1 is SNHLY and CDR2 is FYNNEI. Trimming removed 7 bases from V and 9 bases from J, with 13 bases in between. The CDR3 is 13 residues long. CDR3 residues: CASIIEGNNVLTF. Written as DNA, the CDR3 is TGTGCCAGCATCATAGAGGGGAACAACGTCCTGACTTTC. Filled out from reference TRBV2 and TRBJ2-6, the complete variable domain reads EPEVTQTPSHQVTQMGQEVILRCVPISNHLYFYWYRQILGQKVEFLVSFYNNEISEKSEIFDDQFSVERPDGSNFTLKIRSTKLEDSAMYFCASIIEGNNVLTFGAGSRLTVL.